The 14 T cell receptor beta chains listed next were all sequenced from one sample in a study of identical twins. MiXCR, run by TCRdb on the 5' RACE reads, gives a single entry per CDR3 protein. The table shows hundreds of thousands of distinct CDR3 sequences, with roughly an eighth occurring only once. Separately, the same data were catalogued under a study of yellow fever vaccine responses in identical twins.

Sequencing was carried out using PBMCs. Receptor source: a woman in her late teens or twenties in good health.

This clonotype has ten or more counts. As DNA, the CDR3 is TGTGCCAGTGCCCCCGGGGGGCAGGTGGCAGATACGCAGTATTTT. This gives the protein CASAPGGQVADTQYF. The chain employs TRBV6-1 and TRBJ2-3; weak D call: TRBD2 (7 bases). The CDR3 is made up of 15 amino acids. CDR1 is MNHNS and CDR2 is SASEGT in the germline V gene. Trimming removed 9 bases at V and 4 bases at J, with 20 bases between.

The sample holds a few counts of this clonotype. This chain joins TRBV10-2 and TRBJ2-7; 7 nucleotides match TRBD1. The CDR3 is made up of 15 amino acids. V gave up 4 bases and J gave up 3 bases; unmatched junction bases: 9. Germline V gives CDR1 WSHSY, CDR2 SAAADI. The CDR3 DNA is TGCGCCAGCAGTGGATCCGGGACAGAGGGCTACGAGCAGTACGTC. This encodes CASSGSGTEGYEQYV.

The rearrangement uses TRBV20-1 and TRBJ2-5, with TRBD2 matching 7 bases. J was trimmed by 5 bases and V by 6 bases; bases with no gene match: 24. Germline lookup yields CDR1 DFQATT and CDR2 SNEGSKA (reference sequence). This CDR3 has 18 amino acids. The CDR3: CSASLRGGGPSKEETQYF. The CDR3 DNA follows: TGCAGTGCCAGCCTTCGTGGGGGGGGACCATCAAAGGAGGAGACCCAGTACTTC.

This clonotype was observed many times. The V gene is TRBV12-3 or TRBV12-4, the J gene TRBJ2-2; D might be TRBD1 (7 bases). V lost 6 bases and J lost 3, with 17 bases in between. The CDR3 covers 16 residues. CDR3 coding DNA: TGTGCCAGCAGCCCCGCGGGGACAGAGGACACCGGGGAGCTGTTTTTT. The encoded protein is CASSPAGTEDTGELFF.

The CDR3 nucleotides are TGTGCCAGCAGTTTGGTATTGGGCCTCGGGACAGGGGTCCAAGAGACCCAGTACTTC. Translated, it gives CASSLVLGLGTGVQETQYF. The rearrangement links TRBV11-1 to TRBJ2-5; 10 bases line up with TRBD1. Germline values: CDR1 SGHAT, CDR2 FQDESV (reference sequence). Unmatched junction bases numbered 17, after V lost 6 bases and J lost 1 base. The CDR3 covers 19 residues.

This clonotype was counted between two and nine times. The chain employs TRBV20-1 and TRBJ2-5; tentative D call: TRBD2 (5 bases). Between the trimmed V and J ends, which lost 7 bases and 2 bases, there was a span of 17 bases. The CDR3 spans 14 residues. Germline lookup yields CDR1 DFQATT and CDR2 SNEGSKA (reference sequence). The CDR3 spells CSVRRQAAQETQYF. The CDR3 nucleotides read TGCAGTGTTCGGAGACAAGCGGCACAAGAGACCCAGTACTTC.

The chain uses TRBV4-1 and TRBJ2-1; D is perhaps TRBD2 (5 bases). The CDR3 runs to 15 residues. Per the germline V gene, CDR1 is MGHRA and CDR2 is YSYEKL. V dropped 2 bases and J dropped 15 bases, with 23 bases sitting between them. The CDR3 loop reads CASSQLEGSPFVGFF. DNA of the CDR3: TGCGCCAGCAGCCAACTTGAGGGTTCCCCTTTTGTTGGGTTCTTC.

The rearrangement links TRBV5-6 to TRBJ2-4, with D uncertain. V was pared by 2 bases and J by 6 bases, with 15 bases between. This CDR3 comprises 15 residues. The germline gives CDR1 SGHDT, CDR2 YYEEEE. The CDR3 spells CASSFRQSQRNIQYF. The CDR3 DNA is TGTGCCAGCAGCTTCAGGCAGAGCCAAAGAAACATTCAGTACTTC.

This clonotype was found many times. The chain links TRBV20-1 to TRBJ1-6; D is undetermined. There are 15 residues in the CDR3. Per germline, CDR1 DFQATT and CDR2 SNEGSKA (reference sequence). V was cut by 5 bases and J by 0 bases, with 11 bases left in between. The CDR3 nucleotides read TGCAGTGCTTTCCCTCAGTCCTCCTATAATTCACCCCTCCACTTT. It codes for CSAFPQSSYNSPLHF.

The chain is built from TRBV7-9 and TRBJ2-2; possible D gene TRBD1, 5 bases. There are 13 residues in the CDR3. V was shortened by 6 bases and J by 9 bases, with 14 bases between the two germline ends. The germline V gene encodes CDR1 SEHNR and CDR2 FQNEAQ (reference sequence). In DNA form, the CDR3 reads TGTGCCAGCAGTAATCGACAGCTTCGGGAGCTGTTTTTT. It encodes CASSNRQLRELFF.

In the case of this clonotype: One end of the junction is discordant with germline, which a read error may explain. The chain combines TRBV28 with TRBJ1-4; D might be TRBD1 (6 bases). The CDR3 sequence is 16 residues long. CDR1 is MDHEN and CDR2 is SYDVKM in the germline V gene. The DNA of the CDR3 is TGTGCCAGCAGTAAGACAGGATGGGGTACTAATGAAATACTGTTTTTT. It codes for CASSKTGWGTNEILFF. The variable domain in full, completed from reference TRBV28 and TRBJ1-4, reads DVKVTQSSRYLVKRTGEKVFLECVQDMDHENMFWYRQDPGLGLRLIYFSYDVKMKEKGDIPEGYSVSREKKERFSLILESASTNQTSMYLCASSKTGWGTNEILFFGSGTQLSVL.

This sequence joins TRBV9 and TRBJ1-2; maybe TRBD1 (5 bases). V was clipped by 4 bases and J by 7 bases, with 17 bases between them. Per germline, CDR1 SGDLS and CDR2 YYNGEE. The CDR3 totals 14 residues. DNA of the CDR3: TGTGCCAGCAGCCCCCAAGTGGGGGTTATTGGCTACACCTTC. It is translated as CASSPQVGVIGYTF.

This clonotype was counted only a few times. V usage is TRBV6-1 and J usage is TRBJ2-5; 10 bases align to TRBD2. The germline CDR1 and CDR2 sequences are MNHNS and SASEGT. The CDR3 sequence is 14 residues long. Trimming at V came to 6 bases and at J to 6 bases, leaving 7 bases not matched to a gene. The CDR3 DNA sequence: TGTGCCAGCAGAGCGGGAGGGCCTGGAAAGACCCAGTACTTC. As protein: CASRAGGPGKTQYF.

This clonotype was detected only a few times. The gene calls are TRBV27 and TRBJ2-1; the match to TRBD2 covers 10 bases. Trimming at V came to 6 bases and at J to 8 bases, leaving 4 bases not matched to a gene. CDR1 and CDR2 (germline): MNHEY, SMNVEV (reference sequence). CDR3 length equals 13 residues. The DNA for the CDR3 is TGTGCCAGCAGGACTAGCGGGTGGGATGAGCAGTTCTTC. Encoded protein: CASRTSGWDEQFF.